The clone carrying this T cell receptor (beta chain) occurred a few times. Its antigen remains unidentified. This entry is derived from a study of response to subunit inactivated influenza vaccine. From the RT-PCR reads, TCRdb called clonotypes with MiXCR, one entry per CDR3 protein. Counted here are roughly 790,000 distinct CDR3 sequences, around 21% occurring once; the ten biggest clones make up roughly a tenth. The V gene end was trimmed by 2 bases and the J gene end by 9 bases; junction bases not matched to a gene: 4. There are 14 residues in the CDR3. The germline V gene has CDR1 SGDLS and CDR2 YYNGEE. General study findings and limits: New T cells are recruited in small numbers by each seasonal influenza vaccination, according to the authors' suggestion.

The rearrangement links TRBV9 to TRBJ2-1; 11 positions match TRBD2. This sequence originates from a man aged 50 to 60 who received an inactivated influenza vaccine. The sequenced sample was PBMCs from blood, obtained more than 4 days after vaccination. The CDR3 DNA reads TGTGCCAGCAGCGTTAGCGGGAGGGCCTTTGAGCAGTTCTTC. It codes for CASSVSGRAFEQFF.